The rows below give T cell receptor beta chains drawn from one sample of a study of memory CD4+ T cells and cytomegalovirus serostatus. Clones were sequenced by immunoSEQ multiplex PCR, and TCRdb holds only the in-frame ones, with some missing. The sample includes around 63,000 clones, less than 85% seen only once; the top ten take around 0.58%. Material for sequencing was memory CD4+ T cells from blood. The source is an adult in good health and CMV-seronegative. Some clones in this sample may be carry-over from other donors' samples. The CDR3 runs from the conserved cysteine through the conserved F or W. D genes are given only for firm matches.

cdr3_length: 14; d_call: -; v_call: TRBV7-9; cdr3_aa: CASSISGAHNEQFF
cdr3_length: 13; d_call: -; v_call: TRBV4-2; cdr3_aa: CASMWGAGNTIYF
cdr3_length: 15; d_call: -; v_call: TRBV10-3; cdr3_aa: CAISGWAPANTEAFF
cdr3_length: 13; d_call: -; v_call: TRBV6-1; cdr3_aa: CASRPDGNYGYTF
cdr3_length: 13; d_call: -; v_call: TRBV14; cdr3_aa: CASRSAQRNTIYF
cdr3_length: 14; d_call: -; v_call: TRBV13; cdr3_aa: CASSLTSTNEKLFF
cdr3_length: 16; d_call: -; v_call: TRBV11-2; cdr3_aa: CASSPRLVGYGNTIYF
cdr3_length: 18; d_call: TRBD1; v_call: TRBV5-4; cdr3_aa: CASSLVSLFATGDYGYTF
cdr3_length: 16; d_call: TRBD2; v_call: TRBV5-4; cdr3_aa: CASSPGLAGTSYEQYF
cdr3_length: 14; d_call: -; v_call: TRBV29-1; cdr3_aa: CSAGEGSGANVLTF
cdr3_length: 13; d_call: -; v_call: TRBV11-3; cdr3_aa: CASSLTVSTEAFF
cdr3_length: 15; d_call: TRBD1; v_call: TRBV7-9; cdr3_aa: CASSLSGQGNNEQFF
cdr3_length: 14; d_call: -; v_call: TRBV7-2; cdr3_aa: CASTPTSGNYGYTF